This TCR beta chain was recorded in a study of Graves' ophthalmopathy and Graves' hyperthyroidism. PBMCs came from 10 ml of fresh peripheral blood. This clonotype was picked up one time. As yet, its antigen is unknown. The germline CDR1 and CDR2 sequences are SGHVS and FNYEAQ. The CDR3 has 13 amino acids. V was cut by 8 bases and J by 5 bases, with 16 bases left in between. Whole-study findings and limits: In blood appeared most of the expanded thyroid clonotypes whose frequency exceeded 0.001.

The authors amplified TCR beta CDR3 regions from RNA transcripts. First-round RT-PCR with HTBI primers preceded a second-round multiplex PCR. TCRdb passed the multiplex PCR reads through MiXCR, listing each CDR3 protein once. Altogether about 230,000 distinct CDR3 sequences are present, around 42% being singletons, with the ten largest covering around half. Input material: peripheral blood. V is TRBV7-6 and J is TRBJ2-7; D gene unclear. The TCR sequence derives from an adult man with Graves' ophthalmopathy. CDR3 coding DNA: TGTGCCAGCCTCAAGGCCCCGAAGGACGAGCAGTACTTC. This codes for CASLKAPKDEQYF.